Listed here is a single TCR beta chain. The table came from immunoSEQ multiplex PCR; TCRdb's copy has only in-frame clones and leaves some out. The sample shows approximately 220,000 clones, 88% of them seen only once. Grouping used clinical history reported by participants in a survey and questionnaire. Two negative PCRs, clearance, or symptom resolution had been documented for recovered Cohort 3 donors. The V end lost 1 base, the J end lost 1 base, and 7 bases lay between the germline ends. This CDR3 region has 14 residues. The germline V gene has CDR1 MGHRA and CDR2 YSYEKL. The record originates from a study of blood T cell repertoires in COVID-19. Study overall: From T cells, B-cell-depleted T cells, or PBMCs came the material, which was cDNA or gDNA.

V and J are TRBV4-1 and TRBJ2-5, with D possibly matching TRBD2 (6 bases). The clonotype was recovered from a woman under 40 who had recovered from COVID-19. Sequenced sample: PBMCs or T cells enriched from blood (not recorded which). CDR3 amino acids: CASSQGDFQETQYF. CDR3 bases: TGCGCCAGCAGCCAAGGGGACTTCCAAGAGACCCAGTACTTC.